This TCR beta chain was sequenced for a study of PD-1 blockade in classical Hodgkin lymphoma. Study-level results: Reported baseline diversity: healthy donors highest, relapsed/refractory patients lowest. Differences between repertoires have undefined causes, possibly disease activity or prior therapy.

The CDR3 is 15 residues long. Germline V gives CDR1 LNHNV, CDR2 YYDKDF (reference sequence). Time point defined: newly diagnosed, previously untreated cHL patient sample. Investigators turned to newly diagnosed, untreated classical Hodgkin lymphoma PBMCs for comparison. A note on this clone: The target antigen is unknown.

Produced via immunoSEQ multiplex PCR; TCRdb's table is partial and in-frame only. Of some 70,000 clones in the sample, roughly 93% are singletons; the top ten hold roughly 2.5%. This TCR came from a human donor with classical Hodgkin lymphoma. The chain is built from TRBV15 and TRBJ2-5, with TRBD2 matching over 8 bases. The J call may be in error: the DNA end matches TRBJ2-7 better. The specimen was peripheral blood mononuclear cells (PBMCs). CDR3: CATSREFAGGDEQYF. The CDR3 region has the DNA TGTGCCACCAGCAGAGAATTTGCGGGAGGCGACGAGCAGTACTTC.